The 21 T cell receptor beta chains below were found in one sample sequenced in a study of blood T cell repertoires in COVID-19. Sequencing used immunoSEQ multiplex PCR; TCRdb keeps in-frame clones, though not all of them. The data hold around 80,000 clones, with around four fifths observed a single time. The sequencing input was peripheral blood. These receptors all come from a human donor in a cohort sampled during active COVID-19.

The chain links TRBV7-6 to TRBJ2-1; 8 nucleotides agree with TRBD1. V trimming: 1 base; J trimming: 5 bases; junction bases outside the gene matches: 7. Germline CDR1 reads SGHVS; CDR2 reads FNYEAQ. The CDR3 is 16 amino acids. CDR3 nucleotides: TGTGCCAGCAGCTTAGGGGGGACAGGCCGGGACAATGAGCAGTTCTTC. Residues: CASSLGGTGRDNEQFF. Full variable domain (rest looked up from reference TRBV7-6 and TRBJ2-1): GAGVSQSPRYKVTKRGQDVALRCDPISGHVSLYWYRQALGQGPEFLTYFNYEAQQDKSGLPNDRFSAERPEGSISTLTIQRTEQRDSAMYRCASSLGGTGRDNEQFFGPGTRLTVL.

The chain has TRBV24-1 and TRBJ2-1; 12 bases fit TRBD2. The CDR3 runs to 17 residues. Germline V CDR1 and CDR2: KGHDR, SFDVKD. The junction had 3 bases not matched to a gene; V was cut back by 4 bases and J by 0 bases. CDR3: CATSEVTSGGSYNEQFF. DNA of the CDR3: TGTGCCACCAGTGAGGTGACTAGCGGGGGCTCCTACAATGAGCAGTTCTTC.

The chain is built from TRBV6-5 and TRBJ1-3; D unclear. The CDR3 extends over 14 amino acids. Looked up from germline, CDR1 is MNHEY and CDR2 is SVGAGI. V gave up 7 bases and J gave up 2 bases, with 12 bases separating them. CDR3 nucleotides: TGTGCCAGCACAGGAGGGAAGACTGGAAACACCATATATTTT. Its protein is CASTGGKTGNTIYF.

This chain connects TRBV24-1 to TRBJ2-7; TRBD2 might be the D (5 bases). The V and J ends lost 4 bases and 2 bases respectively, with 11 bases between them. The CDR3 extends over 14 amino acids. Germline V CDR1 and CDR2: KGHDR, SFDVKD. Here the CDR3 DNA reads TGTGCCACCAGTGAAGCGGTGCCGCCCTACGAGCAGTACTTC. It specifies CATSEAVPPYEQYF.

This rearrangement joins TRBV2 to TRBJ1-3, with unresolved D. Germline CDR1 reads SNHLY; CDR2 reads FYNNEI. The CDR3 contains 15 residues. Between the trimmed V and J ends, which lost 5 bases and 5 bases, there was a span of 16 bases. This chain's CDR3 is CASSRPGGNRNTIYF. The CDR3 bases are TGTGCCAGCAGTCGGCCCGGAGGGAATCGAAACACCATATATTTT. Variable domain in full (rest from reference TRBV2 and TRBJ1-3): EPEVTQTPSHQVTQMGQEVILRCVPISNHLYFYWYRQILGQKVEFLVSFYNNEISEKSEIFDDQFSVERPDGSNFTLKIRSTKLEDSAMYFCASSRPGGNRNTIYFGEGSWLTVV.

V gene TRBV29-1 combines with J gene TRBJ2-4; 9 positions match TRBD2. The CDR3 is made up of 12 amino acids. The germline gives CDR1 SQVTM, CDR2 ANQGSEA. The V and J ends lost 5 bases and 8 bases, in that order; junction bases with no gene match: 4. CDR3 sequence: CSVRGTSYIQYF. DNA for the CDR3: TGCAGCGTTCGGGGGACTAGCTACATTCAGTACTTC.

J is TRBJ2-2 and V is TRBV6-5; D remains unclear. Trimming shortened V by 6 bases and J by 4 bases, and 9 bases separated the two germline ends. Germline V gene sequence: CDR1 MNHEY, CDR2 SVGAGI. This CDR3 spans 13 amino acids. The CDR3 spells CASRQTVTGELFF. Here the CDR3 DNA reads TGTGCCAGCAGACAGACCGTCACCGGGGAGCTGTTTTTT.

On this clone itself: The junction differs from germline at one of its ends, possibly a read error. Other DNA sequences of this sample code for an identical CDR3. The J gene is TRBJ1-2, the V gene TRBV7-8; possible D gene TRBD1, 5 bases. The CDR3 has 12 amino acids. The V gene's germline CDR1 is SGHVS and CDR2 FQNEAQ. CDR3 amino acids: CASSSPAGVNTF. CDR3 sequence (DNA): TGTGCCAGCAGCTCACCGGCGGGGGTAAATACCTTT.

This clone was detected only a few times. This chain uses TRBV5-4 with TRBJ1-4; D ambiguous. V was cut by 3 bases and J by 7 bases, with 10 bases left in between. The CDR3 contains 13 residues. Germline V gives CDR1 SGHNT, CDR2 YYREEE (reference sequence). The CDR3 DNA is TGTGCCAGCAGCTCTGAGAGGGTTGAAAAACTGTTTTTT. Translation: CASSSERVEKLFF.

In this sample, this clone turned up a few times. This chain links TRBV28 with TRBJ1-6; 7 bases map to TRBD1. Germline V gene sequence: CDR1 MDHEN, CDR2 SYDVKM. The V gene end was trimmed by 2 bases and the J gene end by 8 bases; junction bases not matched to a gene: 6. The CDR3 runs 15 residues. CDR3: CASSLQGEPYSPLHF. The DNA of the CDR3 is TGTGCCAGCAGTTTACAGGGGGAACCCTATTCACCCCTCCACTTT. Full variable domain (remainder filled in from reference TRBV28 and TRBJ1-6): DVKVTQSSRYLVKRTGEKVFLECVQDMDHENMFWYRQDPGLGLRLIYFSYDVKMKEKGDIPEGYSVSREKKERFSLILESASTNQTSMYLCASSLQGEPYSPLHFGNGTRLTVT.

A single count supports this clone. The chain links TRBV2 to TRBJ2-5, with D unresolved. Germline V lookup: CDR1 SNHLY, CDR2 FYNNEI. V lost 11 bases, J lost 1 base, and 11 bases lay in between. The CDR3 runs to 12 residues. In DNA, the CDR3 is TGTGCCGGCCGACAACCCCAAGAGACCCAGTACTTC. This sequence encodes CAGRQPQETQYF. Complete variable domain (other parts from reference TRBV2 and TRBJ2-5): EPEVTQTPSHQVTQMGQEVILRCVPISNHLYFYWYRQILGQKVEFLVSFYNNEISEKSEIFDDQFSVERPDGSNFTLKIRSTKLEDSAMYFCAGRQPQETQYFGPGTRLLVL.

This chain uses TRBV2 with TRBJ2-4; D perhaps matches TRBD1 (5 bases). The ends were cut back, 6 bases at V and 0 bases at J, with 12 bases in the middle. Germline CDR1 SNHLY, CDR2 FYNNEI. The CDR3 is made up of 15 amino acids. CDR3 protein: CASRVDILAKNIQYF. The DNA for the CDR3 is TGTGCCAGCAGAGTGGACATTCTAGCCAAAAACATTCAGTACTTC.

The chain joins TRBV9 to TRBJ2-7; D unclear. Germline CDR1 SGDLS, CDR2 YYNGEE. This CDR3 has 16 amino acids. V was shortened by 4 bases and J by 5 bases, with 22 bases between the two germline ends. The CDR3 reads CASSFRLGSSRNEQYF. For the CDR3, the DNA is TGTGCCAGCAGCTTCAGACTCGGGTCCTCCCGCAACGAGCAGTACTTC.

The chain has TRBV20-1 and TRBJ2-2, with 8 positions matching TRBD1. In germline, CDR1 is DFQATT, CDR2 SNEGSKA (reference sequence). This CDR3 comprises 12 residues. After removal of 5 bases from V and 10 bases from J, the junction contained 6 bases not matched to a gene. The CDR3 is CSAGGQGVELFF. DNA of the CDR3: TGCAGTGCTGGTGGACAGGGTGTGGAGCTGTTTTTT.

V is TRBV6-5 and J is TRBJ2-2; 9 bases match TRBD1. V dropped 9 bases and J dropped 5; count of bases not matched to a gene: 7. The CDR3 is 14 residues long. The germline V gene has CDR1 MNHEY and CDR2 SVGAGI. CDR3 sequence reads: CASGTGRETGELFF. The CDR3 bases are TGTGCCAGTGGGACAGGGAGGGAGACCGGGGAGCTGTTTTTT.

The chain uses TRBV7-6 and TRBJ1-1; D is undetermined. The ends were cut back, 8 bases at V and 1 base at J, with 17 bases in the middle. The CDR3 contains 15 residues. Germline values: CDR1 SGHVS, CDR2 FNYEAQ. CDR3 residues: CASRLNHAANTEAFF. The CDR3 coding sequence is TGTGCCAGCCGCCTCAATCACGCGGCGAACACTGAAGCTTTCTTT.

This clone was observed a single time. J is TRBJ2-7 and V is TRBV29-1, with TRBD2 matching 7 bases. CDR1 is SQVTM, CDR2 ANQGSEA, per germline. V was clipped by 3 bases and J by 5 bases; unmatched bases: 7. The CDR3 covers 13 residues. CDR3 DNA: TGCAGCGTTGATTTCAGGGCGGGGGACGAGCAGTACTTC. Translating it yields CSVDFRAGDEQYF.

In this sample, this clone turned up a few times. The CDR3 here is CASSPRGTGGIYGYTF. The CDR3 DNA is TGTGCCAGCAGCCCCAGGGGGACAGGGGGCATCTATGGCTACACCTTC. The chain has TRBV7-2 and TRBJ1-2, with 12 bases that match TRBD1. Germline CDR1 SGHTA, CDR2 FQGNSA. The CDR3 extends over 16 amino acids. Germline trimming cut 5 bases from V and 4 bases from J; bases unmatched to any gene: 8.

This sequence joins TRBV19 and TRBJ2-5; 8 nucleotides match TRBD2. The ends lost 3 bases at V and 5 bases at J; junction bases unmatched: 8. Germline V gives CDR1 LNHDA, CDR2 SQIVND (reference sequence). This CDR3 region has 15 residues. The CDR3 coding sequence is TGTGCCAGTAGTATCTGGCGGGAGGCACGGGAGACCCAGTACTTC. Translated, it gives CASSIWREARETQYF.

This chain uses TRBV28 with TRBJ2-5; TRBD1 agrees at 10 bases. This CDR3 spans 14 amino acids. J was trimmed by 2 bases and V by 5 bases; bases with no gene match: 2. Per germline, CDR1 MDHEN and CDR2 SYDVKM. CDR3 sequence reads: CASSRDRGQETQYF. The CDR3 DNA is TGTGCCAGCAGTCGGGACAGGGGACAAGAGACCCAGTACTTC.

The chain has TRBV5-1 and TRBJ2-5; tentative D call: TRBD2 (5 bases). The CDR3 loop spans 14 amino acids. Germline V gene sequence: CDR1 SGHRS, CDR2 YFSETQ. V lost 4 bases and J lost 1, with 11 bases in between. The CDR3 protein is CASSRRGSQETQYF. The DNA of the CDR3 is TGCGCCAGCAGCAGACGGGGATCCCAAGAGACCCAGTACTTC.